Below, 29 T cell receptor beta chains from the same sample are listed, as sequenced in a study of T cells expressing NK-cell markers. From its re-call of the 5' RACE reads, TCRdb lists each CDR3 protein once, without DNA. The sample has hundreds of thousands of distinct CDR3 sequences. The source material was blood T cells: a sorted CD56 or NKG2C T cell subset, CD4+ or CD8+ T cells, or bulk PBMC T cells (not recorded which). The receptors originated from a man between 18 and 35 years old in good health.

The V gene is TRBV29-1, the J gene TRBJ2-1; there is no DNA to check the TCRdb D call of TRBD2. The germline V gene has CDR1 SQVTM and CDR2 ANQGSEA. This CDR3 comprises 17 residues. CDR3 sequence reads: CSVEDWAKRGTYNEQFF.

The chain is built from TRBV10-3 and TRBJ2-1; TCRdb indicates TRBD2, and absent DNA this call remains unverified. Looked up from germline, CDR1 is ENHRY and CDR2 is SYGVKD. The CDR3 is 15 amino acids. CDR3 sequence reads: CAISAPAGGVHEQFF.

The gene calls are TRBV12-3 or TRBV12-4 and TRBJ1-1; the D call of TRBD1 rests on TCRdb alone, since no DNA is present to check it. The CDR3 runs 12 residues. The CDR3 spells CASSPGGAEAFF.

CDR3 loop: CSASRDSGIAQYF. This rearrangement joins TRBV20-1 to TRBJ2-5; TCRdb's assignment of TRBD2 cannot be checked, as there is no DNA. Germline V gives CDR1 DFQATT, CDR2 SNEGSKA (reference sequence). The CDR3 loop spans 13 amino acids.

The chain is built from TRBV3-1 and TRBJ2-1; TCRdb selects TRBD2, and the lack of DNA leaves this call unchecked. CDR1 LGHDT and CDR2 YNNKEL come from the germline V gene (reference sequence). The CDR3 length is 20 residues. The CDR3 loop reads CASSQAGGTSRSIGYNEQFF.

This chain links TRBV3-1 with TRBJ2-5; as DNA is missing, the TRBD1 call by TCRdb cannot be tested. This CDR3 spans 13 amino acids. Germline CDR1 is LGHDT and CDR2 is YNNKEL (reference sequence). The CDR3 loop is CASSQVPLETQYF.

J is TRBJ1-1 and V is TRBV9. The CDR3 consists of 16 residues. Germline lookup yields CDR1 SGDLS and CDR2 YYNGEE. CDR3 protein: CASSVGGLPSGTEAFF.

The chain recombines TRBV15 with TRBJ2-5; with no DNA, the TCRdb D assignment of TRBD1 cannot be verified. The CDR3 is made up of 16 amino acids. Germline V gene lookup returns CDR1 LNHNV and CDR2 YYDKDF (reference sequence). The CDR3 here is CATSRVGPLRGETQYF.

Here the CDR3 reads CASSLRTSGPLDEQFF. The J gene is TRBJ2-1, the V gene TRBV6-1; TCRdb calls TRBD2, which cannot be checked without DNA. CDR3 size: 16 residues. Germline-derived CDR1 and CDR2 are MNHNS and SASEGT.

The V call is TRBV24-1, the J call TRBJ2-1; TCRdb returns TRBD2, unconfirmable since there is no DNA. The CDR3 sequence is 15 residues long. Germline loops: CDR1 KGHDR, CDR2 SFDVKD. The CDR3: CATSDRTSGSDEQFF.

The chain has TRBV20-1 and TRBJ2-3; the D gene TCRdb calls, TRBD2, cannot be checked with no DNA. The CDR3 extends over 13 amino acids. CDR1 DFQATT and CDR2 SNEGSKA come from the germline V gene (reference sequence). The CDR3 loop reads CSATLRPADTQYF.

The chain recombines TRBV20-1 with TRBJ2-7; TCRdb lists TRBD1, though no DNA is available to test this call. This CDR3 comprises 12 residues. Germline values: CDR1 DFQATT, CDR2 SNEGSKA (reference sequence). The CDR3 region is CSAIVPGYEQYF.

The chain has TRBV5-6 and TRBJ2-2. The germline gives CDR1 SGHDT, CDR2 YYEEEE. The CDR3 runs to 16 residues. The CDR3 protein is CASSSYSIRGTGELFF.

The chain recombines TRBV27 with TRBJ1-4; TCRdb's D gene call, TRBD1, goes unchecked for lack of DNA. Germline CDR1 is MNHEY and CDR2 is SMNVEV (reference sequence). The CDR3 runs to 15 residues. The chain's CDR3 is CASSLSGGGSEKLFF.

The chain joins TRBV20-1 to TRBJ2-3. CDR1 is DFQATT and CDR2 is SNEGSKA in the germline V gene (reference sequence). The length of the CDR3 is 13 residues. The CDR3 region is CSARESHTDTQYF.

This chain links TRBV9 with TRBJ1-1; TCRdb picks TRBD1, but there is no DNA to check that call. Germline V lookup: CDR1 SGDLS, CDR2 YYNGEE. The CDR3 contains 15 residues. The chain's CDR3 is CASSVDGTGVTEAFF.

The chain carries TRBV27 and TRBJ2-1; without DNA, the TCRdb call of TRBD2 cannot be checked. This CDR3 is built from 12 residues. Germline CDR1 is MNHEY and CDR2 is SMNVEV (reference sequence). The chain's CDR3 is CASSWAGGEQFF.

This chain joins TRBV12-3 or TRBV12-4 and TRBJ2-5; with no DNA, the TCRdb D assignment of TRBD1 cannot be verified. The CDR3 contains 14 residues. CDR3 sequence reads: CASSFLGALETQYF.

This sequence joins TRBV11-2 and TRBJ2-1; no DNA is available, so the TRBD2 call from TCRdb remains unchecked. CDR1 is SGHAT, CDR2 FQNNGV, per germline. This CDR3 has 18 amino acids. CDR3 sequence: CASSFSRPIAGGYNEQFF.

The CDR3 reads CSVEVRDRVGETQYF. V usage is TRBV29-1 and J usage is TRBJ2-5; with no DNA, the TCRdb D assignment of TRBD1 cannot be verified. Germline V gene lookup returns CDR1 SQVTM and CDR2 ANQGSEA. This CDR3 spans 15 amino acids.

This chain uses TRBV10-3 with TRBJ1-1. The CDR3 sequence is 13 residues long. The germline CDR1 and CDR2 sequences are ENHRY and SYGVKD. The CDR3 loop reads CAISAASGNEAFF.

This chain links TRBV7-3 with TRBJ2-7; TCRdb returns TRBD1, unconfirmable since there is no DNA. CDR1 SGHTA and CDR2 FQGTGA come from the germline V gene. This CDR3 region has 11 residues. CDR3 sequence reads: CASSSGTTKYF.

The V gene is TRBV12-3 or TRBV12-4, the J gene TRBJ2-1. The CDR3 consists of 12 residues. CDR3 loop: CASSLIAAEQFF.

The gene calls are TRBV10-3 and TRBJ2-3. This CDR3 contains 16 residues. Per germline, CDR1 ENHRY and CDR2 SYGVKD. CDR3 loop: CAISGTADASTDTQYF.

This sequence joins TRBV4-1 and TRBJ2-1. The CDR3 totals 13 residues. Germline-derived CDR1 and CDR2 are MGHRA and YSYEKL. The chain's CDR3 is CASSQDDKFTSFF.

V and J are TRBV7-6 and TRBJ1-2. Germline-derived CDR1 and CDR2 are SGHVS and FNYEAQ. The CDR3 runs 14 residues. The CDR3: CASSLLGTEYGYTF.

The V gene is TRBV5-1, the J gene TRBJ1-5. Germline CDR1 is SGHRS and CDR2 is YFSETQ. The CDR3 covers 14 residues. The CDR3 loop reads CASSLGPEVQPQHF.

The rearrangement joins TRBV5-1 to TRBJ2-7; TCRdb's D call, TRBD1, is unchecked because there is no DNA. The V gene's germline CDR1 is SGHRS and CDR2 YFSETQ. The CDR3 has 15 residues. The CDR3 region is CASSLERGTIYEQYF. Full variable domain (rest looked up from reference TRBV5-1 and TRBJ2-7): KAGVTQTPRYLIKTRGQQVTLSCSPISGHRSVSWYQQTPGQGLQFLFEYFSETQRNKGNFPGRFSGRQFSNSRSEMNVSTLELGDSALYLCASSLERGTIYEQYFGPGTRLTVT.

The V gene is TRBV4-3, the J gene TRBJ1-2; TCRdb's D call of TRBD1 is untestable without DNA. This CDR3 spans 13 amino acids. Germline V gives CDR1 LGHNA, CDR2 YSLEER. CDR3 loop: CASWGGTNYGYTF.